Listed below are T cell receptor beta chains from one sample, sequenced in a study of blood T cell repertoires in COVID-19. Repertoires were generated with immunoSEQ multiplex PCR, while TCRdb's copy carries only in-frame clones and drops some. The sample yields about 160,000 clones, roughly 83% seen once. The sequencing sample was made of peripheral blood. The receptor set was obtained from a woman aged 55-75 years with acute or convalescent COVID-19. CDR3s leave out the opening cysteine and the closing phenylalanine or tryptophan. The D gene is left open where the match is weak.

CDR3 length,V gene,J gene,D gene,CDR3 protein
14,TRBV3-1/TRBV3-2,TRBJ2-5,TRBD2,ASSQRTSGGRETQY
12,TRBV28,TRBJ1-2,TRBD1,ASRVPGQGNGYT
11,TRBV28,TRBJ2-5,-,ASSLAISGTQY
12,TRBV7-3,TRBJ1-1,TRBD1,ASSPGGYYTEAF
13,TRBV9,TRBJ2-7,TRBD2,ASSPGLAGSYEQY
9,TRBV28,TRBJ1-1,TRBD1,ASSLRQGAF
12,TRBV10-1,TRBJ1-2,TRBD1,ASSEGTDNYGYT
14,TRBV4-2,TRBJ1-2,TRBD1,ASSSTQGGELYGYT
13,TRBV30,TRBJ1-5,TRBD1,AWSVITGENQPQH
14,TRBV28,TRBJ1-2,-,ASSPGSRGADYGYT
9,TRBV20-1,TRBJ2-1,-,SATSMNEQF
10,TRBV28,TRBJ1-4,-,ASSLQGAKLF
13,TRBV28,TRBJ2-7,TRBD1,ASSAAGSGGYEQY
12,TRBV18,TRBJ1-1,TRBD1,ASSAGQGNTEAF
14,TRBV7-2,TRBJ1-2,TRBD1,ASSLEGQGANYGYT
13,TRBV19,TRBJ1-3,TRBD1,ASTQGQRSGNTIY
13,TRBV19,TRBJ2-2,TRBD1,ASSSAGQDTGELF
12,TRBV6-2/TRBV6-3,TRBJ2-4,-,ASSFGGNKNIQY
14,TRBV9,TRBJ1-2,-,ASSVSSQGGSYGYT
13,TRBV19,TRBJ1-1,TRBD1,ASSPRTGRKTEAF
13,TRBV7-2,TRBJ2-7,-,ASSPRTGGAYEQY
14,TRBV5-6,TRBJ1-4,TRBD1,ASSSGSGQVNEKLF
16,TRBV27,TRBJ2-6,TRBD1,ASSLSGTVSSGANVLT
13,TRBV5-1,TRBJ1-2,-,ASSLELRTAYGYT
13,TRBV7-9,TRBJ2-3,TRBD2,ASSSSGGEADTQY
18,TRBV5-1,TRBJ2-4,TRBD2,ASSLDRTSGGSLAKNIQY
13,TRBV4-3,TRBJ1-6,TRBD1,ASSQGTGDNSPLH
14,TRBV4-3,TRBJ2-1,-,ASSHDSGEPQDEQF
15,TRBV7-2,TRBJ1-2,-,ASSLALYGTPNYGYT
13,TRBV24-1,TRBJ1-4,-,ATSEGTVGSEKLF
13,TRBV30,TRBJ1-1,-,AWSIGAAKDTEAF
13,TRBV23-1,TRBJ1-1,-,ASSQNEERPTEAF
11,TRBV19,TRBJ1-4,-,ARAEQGNEKLF
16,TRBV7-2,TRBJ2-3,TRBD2,ASSSPRLAGGGTDTQY
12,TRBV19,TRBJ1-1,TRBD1,ASSSYRGDTEAF
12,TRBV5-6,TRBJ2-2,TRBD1,ASSLETGGLELF
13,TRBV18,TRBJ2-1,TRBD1,ASSPGTASYNEQF
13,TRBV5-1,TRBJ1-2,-,ASSPPEGVHYGYT
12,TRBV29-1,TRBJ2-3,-,SVDKGRGADTQY
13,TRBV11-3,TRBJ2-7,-,ASSFGQGAGDEQY
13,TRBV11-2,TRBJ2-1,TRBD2,ASSLSGGAFNEQF
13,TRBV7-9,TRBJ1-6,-,ASSSTTGSYSPLH
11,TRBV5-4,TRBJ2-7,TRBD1,ASSLDRGREQY
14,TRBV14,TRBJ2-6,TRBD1,ASSRRQGALLNVLT
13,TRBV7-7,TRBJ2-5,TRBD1,ASSRTGAPQETQY
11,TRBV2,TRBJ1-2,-,ASSVGGNYGYT
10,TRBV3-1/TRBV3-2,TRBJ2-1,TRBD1,ASTRQGNEQF
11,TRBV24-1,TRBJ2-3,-,ATSMSDAGTQY